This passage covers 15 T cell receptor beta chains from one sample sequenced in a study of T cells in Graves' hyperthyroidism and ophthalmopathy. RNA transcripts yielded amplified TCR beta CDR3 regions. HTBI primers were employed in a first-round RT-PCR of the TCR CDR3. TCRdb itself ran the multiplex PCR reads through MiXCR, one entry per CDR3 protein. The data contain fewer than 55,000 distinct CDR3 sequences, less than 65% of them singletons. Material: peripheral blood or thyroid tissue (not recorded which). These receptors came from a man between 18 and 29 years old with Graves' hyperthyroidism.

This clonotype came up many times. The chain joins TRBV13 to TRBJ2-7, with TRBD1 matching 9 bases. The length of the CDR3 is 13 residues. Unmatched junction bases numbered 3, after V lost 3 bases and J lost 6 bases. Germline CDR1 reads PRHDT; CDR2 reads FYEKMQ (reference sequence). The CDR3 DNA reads TGTGCCAGCAGCTTCTCGACAGGGGGCGAGCAGTACTTC. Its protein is CASSFSTGGEQYF.

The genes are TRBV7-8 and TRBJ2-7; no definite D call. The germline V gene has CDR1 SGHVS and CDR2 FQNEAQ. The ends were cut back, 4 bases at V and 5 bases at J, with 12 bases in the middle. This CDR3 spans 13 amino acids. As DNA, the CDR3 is TGTGCCAGCAGCTCACGCTCTGGGAACGAGCAGTACTTC. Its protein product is CASSSRSGNEQYF.

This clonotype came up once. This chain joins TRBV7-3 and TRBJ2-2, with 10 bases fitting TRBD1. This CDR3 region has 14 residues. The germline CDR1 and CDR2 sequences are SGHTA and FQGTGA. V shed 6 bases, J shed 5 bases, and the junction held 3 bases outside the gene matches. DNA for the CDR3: TGTGCCAGCAGGGGGACAGGGGCGACCGGGGAGCTGTTTTTT. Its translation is CASRGTGATGELFF. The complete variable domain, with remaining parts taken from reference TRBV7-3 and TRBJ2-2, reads GAGVSQTPSNKVTEKGKYVELRCDPISGHTALYWYRQSLGQGPEFLIYFQGTGAADDSGLPNDRFFAVRPEGSVSTLKIQRTERGDSAVYLCASRGTGATGELFFGEGSRLTVL.

As DNA, the CDR3 is TGCAGTGCTTCCGGGACAGGCCACGAGCAGTACTTC. This sequence encodes CSASGTGHEQYF. The V and J genes are TRBV20-1 and TRBJ2-7, with 8 nucleotides matching TRBD1. The CDR3 consists of 12 residues. CDR1 DFQATT and CDR2 SNEGSKA come from the germline V gene (reference sequence). The V segment lost 5 bases and the J segment 5 bases; nucleotides outside the gene matches: 5.

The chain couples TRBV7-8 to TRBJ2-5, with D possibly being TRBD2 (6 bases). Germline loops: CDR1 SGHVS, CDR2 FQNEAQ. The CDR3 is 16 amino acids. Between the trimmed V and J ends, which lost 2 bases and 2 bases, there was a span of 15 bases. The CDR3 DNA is TGTGCCAGCAGCTTATCGGGCGGGGCCGTACAAGAGACCCAGTACTTC. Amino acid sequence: CASSLSGGAVQETQYF.

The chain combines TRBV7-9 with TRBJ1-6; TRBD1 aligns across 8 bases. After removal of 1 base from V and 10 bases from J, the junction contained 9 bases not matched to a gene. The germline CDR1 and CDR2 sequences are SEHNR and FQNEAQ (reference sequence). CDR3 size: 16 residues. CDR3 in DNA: TGTGCCAGCAGCTTAGGGACAGGGCAGACCCGGTCACCCCTCCACTTT. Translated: CASSLGTGQTRSPLHF.

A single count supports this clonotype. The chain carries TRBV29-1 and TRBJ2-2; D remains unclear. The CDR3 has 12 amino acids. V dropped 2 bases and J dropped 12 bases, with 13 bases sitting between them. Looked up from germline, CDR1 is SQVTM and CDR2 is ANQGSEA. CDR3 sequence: CSVEFGGGKLFF. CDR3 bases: TGCAGCGTTGAATTTGGTGGCGGAAAGCTGTTTTTT.

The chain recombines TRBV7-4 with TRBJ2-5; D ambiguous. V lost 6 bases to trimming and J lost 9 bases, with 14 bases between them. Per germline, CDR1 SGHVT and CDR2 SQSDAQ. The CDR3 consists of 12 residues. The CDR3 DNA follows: TGTGCCAGCAGTTCTACTCGGCTAGCCCAGTACTTC. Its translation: CASSSTRLAQYF. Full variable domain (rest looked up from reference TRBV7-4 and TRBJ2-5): GAGVSQSPRYKVAKRGRDVALRCDSISGHVTLYWYRQTLGQGSEVLTYSQSDAQRDKSGRPSGRFSAERPERSVSTLKIQRTEQGDSAVYLCASSSTRLAQYFGPGTRLLVL.

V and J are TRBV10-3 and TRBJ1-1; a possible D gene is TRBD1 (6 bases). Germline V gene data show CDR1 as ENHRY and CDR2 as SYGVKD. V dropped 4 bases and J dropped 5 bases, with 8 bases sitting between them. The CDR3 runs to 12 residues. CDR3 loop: CAISVTGTEAFF. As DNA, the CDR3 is TGTGCCATCAGTGTTACAGGGACTGAAGCTTTCTTT.

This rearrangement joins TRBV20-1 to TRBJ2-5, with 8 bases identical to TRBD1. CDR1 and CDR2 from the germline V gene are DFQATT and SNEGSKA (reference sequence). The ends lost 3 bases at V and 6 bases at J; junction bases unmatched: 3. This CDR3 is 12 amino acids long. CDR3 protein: CSASRTGKTQYF. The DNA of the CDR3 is TGCAGTGCTAGTCGGACAGGGAAGACCCAGTACTTC.

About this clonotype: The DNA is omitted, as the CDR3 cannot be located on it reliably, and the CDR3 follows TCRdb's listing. The chain's CDR3 is CASSIYLCSVETRESETQYF. The chain combines TRBV7-2 with TRBJ2-5; the table calls TRBD2, which could not be checked here. The CDR3 adds up to 20 amino acids, both ends counted. Germline values: CDR1 SGHTA, CDR2 FQGNSA.

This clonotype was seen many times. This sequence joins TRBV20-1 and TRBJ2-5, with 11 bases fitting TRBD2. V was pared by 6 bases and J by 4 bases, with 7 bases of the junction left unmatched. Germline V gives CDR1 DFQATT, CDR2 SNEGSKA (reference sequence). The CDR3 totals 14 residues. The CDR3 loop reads CSATSGSLGETQYF. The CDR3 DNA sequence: TGCAGTGCCACTAGCGGGAGTCTTGGAGAGACCCAGTACTTC.

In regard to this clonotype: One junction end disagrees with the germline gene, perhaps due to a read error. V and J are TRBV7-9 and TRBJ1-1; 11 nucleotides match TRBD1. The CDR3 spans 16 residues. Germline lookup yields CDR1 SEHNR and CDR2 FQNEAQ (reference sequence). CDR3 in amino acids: CACSLGTGGDDTEAFF. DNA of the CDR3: TGTGCCTGCAGCTTAGGGACAGGGGGTGACGACACTGAAGCTTTCTTT.

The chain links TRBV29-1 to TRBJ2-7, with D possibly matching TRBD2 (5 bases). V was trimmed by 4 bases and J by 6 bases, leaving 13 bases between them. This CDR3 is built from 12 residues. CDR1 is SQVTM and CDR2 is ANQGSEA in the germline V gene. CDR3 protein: CSVVASLTEQYF. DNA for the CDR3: TGCAGCGTTGTGGCTAGCCTTACCGAGCAGTACTTC.

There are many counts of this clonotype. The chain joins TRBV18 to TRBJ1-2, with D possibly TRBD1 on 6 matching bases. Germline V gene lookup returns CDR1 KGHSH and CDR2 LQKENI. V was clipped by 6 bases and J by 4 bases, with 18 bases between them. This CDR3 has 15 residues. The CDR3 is CASSQQVDRSYGYTF. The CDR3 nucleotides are TGTGCCAGCTCGCAACAGGTTGACAGGAGCTATGGCTACACCTTC.